The 2 T cell receptor beta chains in this list originate from one sample, sequenced in a study of blood T cell repertoires in COVID-19. Using immunoSEQ multiplex PCR, the repertoire was profiled, and TCRdb retains in-frame clones only, with some absent. Of 350,000 or so clones listed, 92% are singletons. The sample consisted of PBMCs or T cells enriched from blood (not recorded which). Receptors originate from a woman in her 30s who had recovered from COVID-19.

The rearrangement joins TRBV29-1 to TRBJ1-1, with D perhaps matching TRBD1 (6 bases). The V and J ends lost 1 base and 5 bases respectively, with 20 bases between them. Per germline, CDR1 SQVTM and CDR2 ANQGSEA. The CDR3 is 16 amino acids. The DNA for the CDR3 is TGCAGCGTTGAAGCCTCCAGGGGCGCGGGTGGGACTGAAGCTTTCTTT. The encoded protein is CSVEASRGAGGTEAFF.

CDR3 nucleotides: TGTGCCAGCAGCCAAGAGCGGCTCATAGCCAAAAACATTCAGTACTTC. Its protein is CASSQERLIAKNIQYF. This sequence joins TRBV3-1 (or the pseudogene TRBV3-2) and TRBJ2-4; D ambiguous. This CDR3 spans 16 amino acids. Trimming removed 0 bases from V and 0 bases from J, with 9 bases in between. Germline CDR1 reads LGHDT; CDR2 reads YNNKEL (reference sequence).